What follows describes a single T cell receptor (beta chain). In its sample, this clone was seen a few times. No antigen is known for it. Nothing much larger sits one base from this clone, and base qualities are not available. The sample is drawn from a study of cytomegalovirus exposure and HLA in healthy donors (dated by TCRdb to 2015 to 2018). A note on the overall study: According to an earlier analysis of a few hundred of the donors, about 179 million T cells yielded 95 million to 140 million unique TCR beta sequences and 276 Gb of sequence data. The study was designed to test whether signatures of past pathogen exposure could be identified by cataloging public T cell receptors. An earlier analysis of roughly 600 of the donors used high-throughput TCR beta sequencing to judge whether each TCR beta V gene segment behaved as functional or pseudogenic. Because of strong linkage in the cohort, a handful of DR-DQ haplotypes were treated as single units for association and clustering. An early release covering about 600 HLA-typed donors comprised around 300 gigabases of sequencing data and around 80 million unique TCR sequences. To predict cytomegalovirus infection status, the study brought together high-throughput TCR immunosequencing, statistical association of individual TCRs with disease status, and machine learning. The T cell repertoires of some 700 subjects were profiled by immunosequencing and related to cytomegalovirus serostatus. Class I and class II HLA loci were covered by the typing at four-digit resolution. Every repertoire in the discovery cohort had been generated on one and the same sequencing platform. Besides the first cohort of 500 to 700 subjects, a separate validation cohort made up of 120 different subjects was used. A later analysis re-analyzed previously published TCR beta repertoires from 600 to 850 donors and added high-resolution HLA genotyping to study TCR occurrence patterns. Among a few hundred genotyped donors of the cohort, an average of about 240,000 unique TCR beta nucleotide sequences were sequenced per donor, around 18% of them non-productive. Of the 300 to 450 genotyped donors, less than 90% were placed in the genetic ancestry cluster associated with self-reported Caucasian donors. Donor age, sex, ethnicity and CMV serostatus were collected together with the repertoire data. A later genetic analysis took genome-wide SNP genotypes for about three fifths of the 666 donors and used that subset as a discovery cohort. Typing coverage differed by locus: A, B, C, DRB1 and DQB1 were typed in roughly 620-630 donors, DQA1 in 500 to 550, DPA1 in some 570, and DPB1 in just under 490. The later analysis used no new phenotypic data to find candidate immune exposures, relying instead on TCR beta sequences and their occurrence across donors. General conclusions and limits of the study: The classifier was reported to diagnose cytomegalovirus status with high specificity and sensitivity in both the original and validation cohorts. In vitro tests confirmed that three of the cytomegalovirus-associated TCR beta chains recognize cytomegalovirus antigens. Compared with equally common non-associated chains, HLA-associated TCR beta chains in a later analysis were more clonally expanded and had lower generation probabilities. An earlier analysis of approximately 600 of the donors showed that most TCR beta V segments appeared in productive rearrangements either about 90% or about 30% of the time, which broadly matched IMGT annotations. In a later analysis, most CMV-associated TCR beta chains were found to appear HLA-restricted, with HLA associations seemingly driven largely by CMV exposure. About 15 rarely observed V segments, including chromosome 9 orphons, were excluded from the earlier analysis of just under 600 of the donors because counts were too low. In this cohort, only TCR beta chains were sequenced, and detectable features were limited by the absence of alpha or paired-chain data. Compared with the roughly 670-donor mean, donors in an Asian-associated ancestry cluster had fewer N-insertions in productive TCRs, according to a later genetic analysis. Correlated functional status among segregating V segments might be attributable to linkage disequilibrium, but an unknown experimental factor could not be ruled out. HLA typing was unavailable for some donors at each locus, so association tests used only the typed subset. A further reported finding was that TCR beta sequences accurately predicted the HLA-A and HLA-B alleles for most subjects in the first cohort. V-gene and J-gene trimming of TCR beta chains was associated with a missense DCLRE1C variant in a later genetic analysis, and the association was replicated in an independent cohort. A cluster of highly shared sequence variants was judged likely to represent a technical artifact of the sequencing pipeline. The authors suggested that the approach could potentially be extended to other disease states and immunological phenotypes. For the cohort, immune exposure information was limited to CMV serostatus. The presence/absence analyses assumed that sequencing depth was roughly uniform across donors, and that assumption may not be true. While some public TCRs were present in many individuals, most TCR sequences turned up only very rarely across donors. According to a later analysis, parvovirus B19, influenza, CMV and Epstein-Barr virus appeared linked to several top co-occurrence clusters. A later analysis found that TCR association rates varied across HLA loci, with DRB1 alleles showing the most associated TCRs and HLA-C alleles the fewest. The study gave a list of about 150 TCR beta chains associated with cytomegalovirus. Strong co-occurrence of HLA alleles, especially DR and DQ, made assigning TCR associations to individual alleles difficult. A later analysis associated about 18,000 TCR beta sequences with specific HLA alleles at a false discovery rate of 0.05.

The library was obtained by the immunoSEQ multiplex PCR assay. For the multiplex PCR, a mixture combining 60 forward primers for TCR Vbeta segments and 13 reverse primers for TCR Jbeta segments was used. A multiplex PCR assay on genomic DNA amplified the CDR3 region of rearranged TCR beta genes. Amplified TCR beta libraries were sequenced as 87-base-pair reads on the Illumina HiSeq System. Concerning the study's data processing: A later analysis tallied around 80 million unique TCR beta chains across the 700 or so repertoires, and approximately 12 million of those chains were shared by two or more donors. To remove PCR and sequencing errors, raw reads were error-corrected and collapsed into unique sequences using a nearest-neighbor algorithm that merged closely related sequences. V, D and J gene segments were assigned by aligning CDR3 sequences to IMGT reference sequences. For a sequence to be retained, a match of at least six nucleotides to both a V gene segment and a J gene segment was required. A rearrangement counted as productive if the CDR3 had no stop codons and remained in frame with V and J, and every other rearrangement counted as non-productive. CDR3 was defined by IMGT convention, running from the second conserved V-encoded cysteine to the conserved J-encoded phenylalanine. Sequences without an unambiguous match to a single V gene segment were excluded from the earlier analysis of 500 to 700 of the donors. In an earlier analysis of approximately 500 of the donors, a V segment was called functional when productive rearrangements were above 56.7%, and segregating when the standard deviation between donors exceeded 5%. A statistical classification framework was developed to diagnose cytomegalovirus status using the catalog of TCR beta chain sequences. In a later analysis, V and J genes were assigned by comparing TCR nucleotide sequences against IMGT/GENE-DB human TR gene sequences. In a later analysis, CDR3 sequences and most-parsimonious VDJ recombination scenarios were assigned using the TCRdist pipeline. In a later analysis, each TCR beta chain was defined by its CDR3 amino acid sequence together with its V-gene family, and reads lacking a unique V-gene family were excluded. In a later analysis, 550 to 650 highly shared, low-generation-probability nucleotide sequences were removed to address suspected cross-contamination and a sequencing artifact. For each public chain, a later analysis derived a clonal expansion index from normalized ranks of inferred template counts within each repertoire. A later analysis computed generation probabilities with a VDJ recombination model fitted to out-of-frame rearrangements, and checked the results against IGoR. A later analysis scored TCR-TCR, TCR-HLA and TCR-CMV co-occurrence with hypergeometric tests, applying a repertoire-size bias correction to TCR pairs. False discovery rates were estimated in a later analysis by permuting HLA or CMV assignments 20 times. In a later analysis, co-occurring TCRs were grouped using DBSCAN, with TCRdist sequence similarity added in when clustering inside HLA-allele-positive subsets. Co-occurrence clustering excluded repertoires with fewer than 30,000 or more than 120,000 public chains, plus five with anomalous nucleotide sharing. TCRdb obtained this table from immuneACCESS and retained in-frame rearrangements with V and J assigned. These tables miss some clones; where compared with another copy, unresolved V genes account for less than half of the shortfall, and the remainder is unexplained. V and J calls and clone size follow that table, whereas D and trimming were derived from the DNA. Counted in this sample were around 210,000 clones; approximately 85% of them appeared once. In total, the top ten clones hold 0.2% to 0.25% of the sample.

The cohort consisted of 666 healthy bone marrow donors. Cohort members were all nominally healthy when sampled, although unrecorded immune exposures were likely present. The donor was CMV seronegative and belonged to the group of more than 300 seronegative cohort members. Every donor gave a peripheral blood sample, and the peripheral blood mononuclear cells from that sample were used for TCR beta sequencing. The Qiagen DNeasy Blood Extraction Kit was used to extract genomic DNA from the blood cell samples. Material for sequencing was PBMCs. The source is a girl aged 2-10 years in good health and CMV-seronegative.

The CDR3 protein sequence reads: CASSIEVSGANEQFF. The DNA sequence reads TGTGCCAGTAGTATAGAAGTTAGCGGGGCCAATGAGCAGTTCTTC. The sequence joins TRBV19 to TRBJ2-1; 8 nucleotides in the junction match TRBD2. From its cysteine to its phenylalanine, the CDR3 spans 15 amino acids. Only CDR3 DNA remains: 45 bases, in frame from the first base. CDR1 LNHDA and CDR2 SQIVND were looked up in the germline V gene (reference sequence). For this chain, trimming is 0 bases at the V end and 6 bases at the J end, and the number of junction bases without a gene match is 4. The full variable domain, completed from the reference TRBV19 and TRBJ2-1 proteins outside the CDR3, reads DGGITQSPKYLFRKEGQNVTLSCEQNLNHDAMYWYRQDPGQGLRLIYYSQIVNDFQKGDIAEGYSVSREKKESFPLTVTSAQKNPTAFYLCASSIEVSGANEQFFGPGTRLTVL.